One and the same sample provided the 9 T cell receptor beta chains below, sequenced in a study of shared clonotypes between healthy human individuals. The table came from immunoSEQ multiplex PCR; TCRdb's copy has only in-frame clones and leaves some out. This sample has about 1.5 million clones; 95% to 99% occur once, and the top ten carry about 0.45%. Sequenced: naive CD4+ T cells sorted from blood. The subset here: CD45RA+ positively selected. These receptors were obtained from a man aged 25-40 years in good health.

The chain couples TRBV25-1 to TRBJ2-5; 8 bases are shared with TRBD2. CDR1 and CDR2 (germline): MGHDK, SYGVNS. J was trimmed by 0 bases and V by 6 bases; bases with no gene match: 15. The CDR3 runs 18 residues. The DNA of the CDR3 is TGTGCCAGCAGCTGGACTCGGGGGCTAGCGGGTTACCAAGAGACCCAGTACTTC. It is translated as CASSWTRGLAGYQETQYF.

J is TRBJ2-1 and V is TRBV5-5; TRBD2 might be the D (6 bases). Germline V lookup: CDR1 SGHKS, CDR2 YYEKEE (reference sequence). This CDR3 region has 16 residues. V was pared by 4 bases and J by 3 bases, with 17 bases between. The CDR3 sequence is CASSGRTAPRYNEQFF. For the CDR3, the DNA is TGTGCCAGCAGCGGGAGGACGGCGCCCCGCTACAATGAGCAGTTCTTC.

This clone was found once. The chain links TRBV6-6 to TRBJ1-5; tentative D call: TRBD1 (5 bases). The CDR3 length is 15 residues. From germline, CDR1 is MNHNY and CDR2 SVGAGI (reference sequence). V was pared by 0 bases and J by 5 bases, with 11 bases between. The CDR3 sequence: CASSYSAGPDQPQHF. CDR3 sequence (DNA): TGTGCCAGCAGTTACTCGGCAGGGCCGGATCAGCCCCAGCATTTT.

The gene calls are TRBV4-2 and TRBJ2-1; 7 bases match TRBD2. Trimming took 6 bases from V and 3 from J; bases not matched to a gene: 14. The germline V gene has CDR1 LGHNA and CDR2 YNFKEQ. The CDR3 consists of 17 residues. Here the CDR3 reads CASSDLEGRGIYNEQFF. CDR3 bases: TGTGCCAGCAGTGACCTGGAGGGGCGGGGGATCTACAATGAGCAGTTCTTC.

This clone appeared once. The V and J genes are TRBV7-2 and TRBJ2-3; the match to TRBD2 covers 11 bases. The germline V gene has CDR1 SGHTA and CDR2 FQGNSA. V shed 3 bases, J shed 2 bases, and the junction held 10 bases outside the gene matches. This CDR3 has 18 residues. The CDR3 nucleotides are TGTGCCAGCAGCTTGGCGCATACTAGCGGGGGATACACAGATACGCAGTATTTT. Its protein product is CASSLAHTSGGYTDTQYF.

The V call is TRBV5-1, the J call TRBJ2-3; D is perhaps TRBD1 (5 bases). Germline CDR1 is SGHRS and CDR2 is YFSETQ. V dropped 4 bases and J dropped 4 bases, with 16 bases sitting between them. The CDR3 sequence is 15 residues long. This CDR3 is CASSRREGQADTQYF. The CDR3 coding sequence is TGCGCCAGCAGCCGCAGGGAAGGTCAGGCAGATACGCAGTATTTT.

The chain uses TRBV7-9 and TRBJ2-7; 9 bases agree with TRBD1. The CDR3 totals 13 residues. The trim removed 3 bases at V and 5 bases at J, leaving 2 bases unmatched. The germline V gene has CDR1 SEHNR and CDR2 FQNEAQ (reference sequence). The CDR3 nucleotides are TGTGCCAGCAGCTTGGACAGGGGTCACGAGCAGTACTTC. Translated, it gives CASSLDRGHEQYF.

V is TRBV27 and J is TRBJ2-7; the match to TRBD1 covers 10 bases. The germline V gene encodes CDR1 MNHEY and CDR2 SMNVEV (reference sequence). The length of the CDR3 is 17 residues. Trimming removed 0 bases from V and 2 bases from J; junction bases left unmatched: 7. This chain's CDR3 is CASSLSGLGQGPYEQYF. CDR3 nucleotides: TGTGCCAGCAGTTTATCGGGGTTGGGACAGGGGCCCTACGAGCAGTACTTC.

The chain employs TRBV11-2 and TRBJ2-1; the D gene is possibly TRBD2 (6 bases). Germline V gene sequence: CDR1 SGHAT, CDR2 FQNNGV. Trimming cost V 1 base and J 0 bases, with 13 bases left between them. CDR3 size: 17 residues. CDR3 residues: CASSLGGLSNSYNEQFF. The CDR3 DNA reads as TGTGCCAGCAGCTTAGGGGGACTGTCGAACTCCTACAATGAGCAGTTCTTC.